This T cell receptor (beta chain) is drawn from a study of blood T cells in healthy people across ages. Study summary: About one barcoded beta molecule per two T cells was the capture yield of template switching. Overall study findings and caveats: There were more naive CD4+ cells and higher diversity in long-lived donors than in aged donors.

This CDR3 contains 15 residues. Trimming took off 2 bases at V and 6 bases at J, with 14 bases between the two ends. Together with a sample-barcoded 5' primer, a J-beta primer mix was included in a second PCR lasting 7 to 11 cycles. TCRdb fed the 5' RACE reads into MiXCR, producing one record per CDR3 protein. The sample contains more than 700,000 distinct CDR3 sequences, roughly 53% of which appear only once. The table lists this clonotype with a few counts. Antigen unknown. Collection of 9 to 10 milliliters of peripheral blood was performed for each donor. Isolation yielded PBMCs, at least 7 million per sample, in every case.

The sample taken for sequencing was blood. The chain employs TRBV12-3 or TRBV12-4 and TRBJ2-1; D may correspond to TRBD1 or TRBD2 (5 bases each). This receptor was taken from a man at least 80 years old in good health. The CDR3 protein is CASSLLSGAGNEQFF. CDR3 DNA sequence: TGTGCCAGCAGTTTATTATCTGGGGCGGGCAATGAGCAGTTCTTC.